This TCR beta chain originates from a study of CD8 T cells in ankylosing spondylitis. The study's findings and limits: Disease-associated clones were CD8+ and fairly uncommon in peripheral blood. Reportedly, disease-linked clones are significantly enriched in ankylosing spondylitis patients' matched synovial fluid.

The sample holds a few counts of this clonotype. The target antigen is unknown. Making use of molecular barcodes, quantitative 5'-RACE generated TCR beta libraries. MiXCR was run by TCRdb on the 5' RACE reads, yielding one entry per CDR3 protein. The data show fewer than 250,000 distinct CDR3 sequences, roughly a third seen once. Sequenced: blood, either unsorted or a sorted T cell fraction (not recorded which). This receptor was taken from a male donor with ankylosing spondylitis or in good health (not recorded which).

The CDR3 is CASSVASSVEGLDEQYF. In nucleotides, the CDR3 is TGTGCCAGCAGCGTAGCTTCGAGCGTAGAAGGTCTGGACGAGCAGTACTTC. This rearrangement joins TRBV9 to TRBJ2-7, with no clear D. Trimming took 0 bases from V and 5 from J, leaving 21 bases between them. CDR3 length equals 17 residues. Germline CDR1 reads SGDLS; CDR2 reads YYNGEE.